A selection of T cell receptor beta chains follows, all from one sample in a study of vaccination and CD4 T cells after COVID-19. TCRdb itself ran the PCR reads through MiXCR, one entry per CDR3 protein. The sample contains around 31,000 distinct CDR3 sequences, about 49% of which appear only once. Source: CD4+ T cells from blood, taken about 7 months after SARS-CoV-2 vaccination. The source of these receptors is a human donor who had recovered from COVID-19. Both conserved end residues are part of each CDR3. The listing skips clone size in some rows; elsewhere it reads once, few, many or a size class.

TRBV24-1,TRBJ2-3,.,CATSDLTGGAGYTQYF
TRBV20-1,TRBJ1-2,medium-sized,CSANTGQVDGYTF
TRBV7-8,TRBJ2-5,.,CASSLAGETQYF
TRBV6-5,TRBJ2-6,.,CASSYTSGSGANVLTF
TRBV7-9,TRBJ1-1,.,CASSPQPGTLSAEAFF
TRBV20-1,TRBJ2-7,.,CSARATARYEQYF
TRBV28,TRBJ2-7,.,CASSLGRGPSEQYF
TRBV11-3,TRBJ2-7,.,CASSPRGGQAYEQYF
TRBV15,TRBJ1-2,few,CATSREEGGYGYTF
TRBV12-3/TRBV12-4,TRBJ1-6,.,CASSLSYNSPLHF
TRBV28,TRBJ1-6,.,CASSPLGQGNSPLHF
TRBV20-1,TRBJ2-5,.,CSARDRTSGRETQYF
TRBV20-1,TRBJ2-1,.,CSASSDSRVLSSAPLGPWQFF